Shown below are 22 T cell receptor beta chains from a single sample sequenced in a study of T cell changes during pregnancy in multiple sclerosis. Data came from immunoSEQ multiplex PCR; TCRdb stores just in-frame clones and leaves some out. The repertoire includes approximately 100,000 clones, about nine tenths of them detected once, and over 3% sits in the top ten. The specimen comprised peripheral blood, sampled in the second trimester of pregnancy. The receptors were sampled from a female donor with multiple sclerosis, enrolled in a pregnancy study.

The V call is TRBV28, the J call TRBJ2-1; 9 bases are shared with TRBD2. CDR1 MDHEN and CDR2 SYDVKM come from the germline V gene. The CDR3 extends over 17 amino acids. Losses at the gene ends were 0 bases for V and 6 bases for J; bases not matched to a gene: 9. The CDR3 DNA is TGTGCCAGCAGTTTATGTACTAGGCGGGAGGGCCTCAATGAGCAGTTCTTC. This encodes CASSLCTRREGLNEQFF.

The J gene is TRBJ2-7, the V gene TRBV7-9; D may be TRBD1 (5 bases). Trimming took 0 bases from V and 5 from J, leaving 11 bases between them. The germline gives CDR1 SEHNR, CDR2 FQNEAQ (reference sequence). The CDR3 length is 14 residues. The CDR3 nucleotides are TGTGCCAGCAGCTTAGCAGGGGATCGAAACGAGCAGTACTTC. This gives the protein CASSLAGDRNEQYF.

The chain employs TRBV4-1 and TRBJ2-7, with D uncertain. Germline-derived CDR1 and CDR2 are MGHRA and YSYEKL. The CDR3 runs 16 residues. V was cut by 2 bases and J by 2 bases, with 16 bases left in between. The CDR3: CASSQRALFSTYEQYF. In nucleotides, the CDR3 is TGCGCCAGCAGCCAAAGAGCCCTCTTTTCTACCTACGAGCAGTACTTC.

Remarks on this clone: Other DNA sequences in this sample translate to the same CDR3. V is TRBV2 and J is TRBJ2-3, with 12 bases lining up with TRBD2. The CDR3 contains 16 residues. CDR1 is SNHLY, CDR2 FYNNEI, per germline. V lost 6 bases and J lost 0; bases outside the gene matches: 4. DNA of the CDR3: TGTGCCAGCAGGCGGCTAGCGGGAGGGAGCACAGATACGCAGTATTTT. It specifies CASRRLAGGSTDTQYF.

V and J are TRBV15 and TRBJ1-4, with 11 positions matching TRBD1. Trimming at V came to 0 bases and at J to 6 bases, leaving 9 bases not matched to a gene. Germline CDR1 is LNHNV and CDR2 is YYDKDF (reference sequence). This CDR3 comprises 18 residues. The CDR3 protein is CATSRELRTGGAYEKLFF. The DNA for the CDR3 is TGTGCCACCAGCAGAGAACTACGGACAGGGGGCGCTTATGAAAAACTGTTTTTT.

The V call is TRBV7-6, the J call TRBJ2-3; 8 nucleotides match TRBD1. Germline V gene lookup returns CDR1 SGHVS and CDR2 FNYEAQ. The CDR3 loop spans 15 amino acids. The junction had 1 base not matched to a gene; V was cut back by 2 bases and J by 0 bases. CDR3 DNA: TGTGCCAGCAGCTTAACAGGGGGGAGCACAGATACGCAGTATTTT. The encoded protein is CASSLTGGSTDTQYF.

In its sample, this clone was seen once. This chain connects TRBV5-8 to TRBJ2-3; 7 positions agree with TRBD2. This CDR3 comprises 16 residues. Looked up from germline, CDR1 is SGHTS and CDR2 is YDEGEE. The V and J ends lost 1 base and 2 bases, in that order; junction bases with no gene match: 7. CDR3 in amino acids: CASSLPGSGVTDTQYF. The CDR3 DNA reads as TGTGCCAGCAGCTTGCCAGGGAGCGGGGTCACAGATACGCAGTATTTT.

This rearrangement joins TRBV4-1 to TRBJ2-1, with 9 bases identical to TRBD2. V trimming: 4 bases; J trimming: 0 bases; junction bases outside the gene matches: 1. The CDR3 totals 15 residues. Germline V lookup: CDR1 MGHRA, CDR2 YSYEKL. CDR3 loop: CASSLSGSSYNEQFF. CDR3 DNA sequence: TGCGCCAGCAGCCTTAGCGGGAGCTCCTACAATGAGCAGTTCTTC.

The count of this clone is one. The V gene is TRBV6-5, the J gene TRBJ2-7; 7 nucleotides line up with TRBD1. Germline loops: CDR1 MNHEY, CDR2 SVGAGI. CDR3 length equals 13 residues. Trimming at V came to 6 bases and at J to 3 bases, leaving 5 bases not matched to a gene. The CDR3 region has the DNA TGTGCCAGCAGGCAGGGACAGATCTACGAGCAGTACTTC. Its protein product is CASRQGQIYEQYF.

The CDR3 loop is CASSLTLSSYNEQFF. The CDR3, as DNA: TGCGCCAGCAGCTTGACCCTAAGCTCCTACAATGAGCAGTTCTTC. The chain joins TRBV5-1 to TRBJ2-1; the D is unclear. Germline CDR1 SGHRS, CDR2 YFSETQ. The ends were cut back, 1 base at V and 0 bases at J, with 8 bases in the middle. The CDR3 consists of 15 residues. Combining the CDR3 with reference TRBV5-1 and TRBJ2-1 gives the whole variable domain KAGVTQTPRYLIKTRGQQVTLSCSPISGHRSVSWYQQTPGQGLQFLFEYFSETQRNKGNFPGRFSGRQFSNSRSEMNVSTLELGDSALYLCASSLTLSSYNEQFFGPGTRLTVL.

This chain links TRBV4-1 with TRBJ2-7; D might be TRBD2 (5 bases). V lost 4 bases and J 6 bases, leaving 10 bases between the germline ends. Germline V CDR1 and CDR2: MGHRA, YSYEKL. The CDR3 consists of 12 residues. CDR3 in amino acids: CASSRGEREQYF. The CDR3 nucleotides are TGCGCCAGCAGCCGGGGAGAGCGCGAGCAGTACTTC.

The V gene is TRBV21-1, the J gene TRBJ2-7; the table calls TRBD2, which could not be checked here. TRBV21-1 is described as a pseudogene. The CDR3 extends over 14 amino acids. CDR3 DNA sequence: TGTGCCAGCAGCAGGCTAGGATCAGTTTACGAGCAGTACTTC. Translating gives CASSRLGSVYEQYF.

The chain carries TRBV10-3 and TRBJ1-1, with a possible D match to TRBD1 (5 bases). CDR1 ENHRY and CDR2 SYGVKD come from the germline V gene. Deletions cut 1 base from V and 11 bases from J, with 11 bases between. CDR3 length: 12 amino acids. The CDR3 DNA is TGTGCCATCAGTGAGTGGGGCAGGGTGGCTTTCTTT. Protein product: CAISEWGRVAFF.

The CDR3 is CASSYQGSSYNEQFF. In DNA, the CDR3 is TGTGCCAGCAGTTACCAGGGGAGCTCCTACAATGAGCAGTTCTTC. This chain uses TRBV6-5 with TRBJ2-1, with D possibly matching TRBD1 (6 bases). Trimming pared 2 bases from V and 0 bases from J, leaving 8 bases between. The CDR3 extends over 15 amino acids. Germline V CDR1 and CDR2: MNHEY, SVGAGI.

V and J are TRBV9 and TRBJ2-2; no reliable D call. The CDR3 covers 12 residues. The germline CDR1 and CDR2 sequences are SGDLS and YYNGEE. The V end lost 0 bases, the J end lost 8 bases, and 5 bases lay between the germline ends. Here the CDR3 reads CASSVAEGELFF. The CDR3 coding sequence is TGTGCCAGCAGCGTAGCTGAGGGGGAGCTGTTTTTT. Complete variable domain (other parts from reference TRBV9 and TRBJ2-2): DSGVTQTPKHLITATGQRVTLRCSPRSGDLSVYWYQQSLDQGLQFLIQYYNGEERAKGNILERFSAQQFPDLHSELNLSSLELGDSALYFCASSVAEGELFFGEGSRLTVL.

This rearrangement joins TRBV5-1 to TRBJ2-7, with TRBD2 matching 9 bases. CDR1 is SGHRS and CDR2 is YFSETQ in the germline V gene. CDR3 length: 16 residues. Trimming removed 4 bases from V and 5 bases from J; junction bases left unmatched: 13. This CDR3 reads CASSKSTSGGRDEQYF. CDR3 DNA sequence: TGCGCCAGCAGCAAGTCGACTAGCGGTGGACGGGACGAGCAGTACTTC.

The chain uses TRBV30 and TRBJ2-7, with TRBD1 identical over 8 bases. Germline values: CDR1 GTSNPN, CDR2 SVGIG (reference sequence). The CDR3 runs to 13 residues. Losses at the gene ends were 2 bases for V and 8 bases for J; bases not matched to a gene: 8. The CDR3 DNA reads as TGTGCCTGGAGTACCTCAGGGGGCCGCCAGCAGTACTTC. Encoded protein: CAWSTSGGRQQYF.

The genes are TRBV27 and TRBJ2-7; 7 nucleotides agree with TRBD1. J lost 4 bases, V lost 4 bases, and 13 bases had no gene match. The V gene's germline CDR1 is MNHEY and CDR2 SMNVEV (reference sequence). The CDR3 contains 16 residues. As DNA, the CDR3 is TGTGCCAGCAGTTGGACAGGTGGGGGATTGGGTTACGAGCAGTACTTC. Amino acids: CASSWTGGGLGYEQYF.

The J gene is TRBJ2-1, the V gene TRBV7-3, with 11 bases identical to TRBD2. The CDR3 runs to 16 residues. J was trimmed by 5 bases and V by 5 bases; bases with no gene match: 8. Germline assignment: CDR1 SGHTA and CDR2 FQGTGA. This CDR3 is CASSPLTSGNDNEQFF. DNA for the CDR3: TGTGCCAGCAGCCCGCTGACTAGCGGGAACGACAATGAGCAGTTCTTC.

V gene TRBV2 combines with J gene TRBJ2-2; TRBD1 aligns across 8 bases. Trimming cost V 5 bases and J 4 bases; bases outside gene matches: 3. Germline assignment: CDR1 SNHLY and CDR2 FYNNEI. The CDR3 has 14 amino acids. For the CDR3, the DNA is TGTGCCAGCAGTAGGGGACAGGTCACCGGGGAGCTGTTTTTT. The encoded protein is CASSRGQVTGELFF. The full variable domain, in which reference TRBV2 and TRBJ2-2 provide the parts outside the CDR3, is EPEVTQTPSHQVTQMGQEVILRCVPISNHLYFYWYRQILGQKVEFLVSFYNNEISEKSEIFDDQFSVERPDGSNFTLKIRSTKLEDSAMYFCASSRGQVTGELFFGEGSRLTVL.

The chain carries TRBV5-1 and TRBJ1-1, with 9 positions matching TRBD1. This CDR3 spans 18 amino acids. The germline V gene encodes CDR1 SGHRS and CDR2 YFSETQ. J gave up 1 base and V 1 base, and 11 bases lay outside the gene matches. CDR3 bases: TGCGCCAGCAGCTTGACCCCCGGACAGGGGCGAGGGAACACTGAAGCTTTCTTT. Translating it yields CASSLTPGQGRGNTEAFF.

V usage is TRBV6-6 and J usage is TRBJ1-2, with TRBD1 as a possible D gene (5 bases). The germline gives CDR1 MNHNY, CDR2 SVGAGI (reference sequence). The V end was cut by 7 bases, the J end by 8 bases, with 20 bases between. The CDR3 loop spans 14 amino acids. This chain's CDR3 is CASTSRVTGQGYTF. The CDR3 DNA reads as TGTGCCAGCACTTCCAGGGTAACGGGCCAAGGCTACACCTTC.